Listed below are T cell receptor beta chains from one sample, sequenced in a study of T cell responses to AZD1222 COVID-19 vaccine. Here immunoSEQ multiplex PCR was the method, and the copy in TCRdb shows in-frame clones only, minus some. The data contain about 140,000 clones, around 93% of them singletons. Sequences were derived from peripheral blood, sampled on day 0 of AZD1222 vaccination. The receptors come from an adult in good health. Both conserved end residues are part of each CDR3.

len | j_gene | v_gene | CDR3aa
16 | TRBJ1-5 | TRBV2 | CASSWTGQAFDQPQHF
13 | TRBJ2-1 | TRBV28 | CASSLAAYNEQFF
13 | TRBJ2-5 | TRBV11-2 | CASSRGSQETQYF
13 | TRBJ2-7 | TRBV7-3 | CASSLGRGHEQYF
14 | TRBJ1-1 | TRBV5-5 | CASSWSGLNTEAFF
13 | TRBJ2-7 | TRBV5-5 | CASSLGPYREQYF
13 | TRBJ1-5 | TRBV19 | CASKRGEYQPQHF
13 | TRBJ1-5 | TRBV24-1 | CATSEQSNQPQHF
15 | TRBJ1-4 | TRBV18 | CASSPGDGANEKLFF
13 | TRBJ2-5 | TRBV7-2 | CASSGTATETQYF
16 | TRBJ2-3 | TRBV4-1 | CASSQLVGGFTDTQYF
13 | TRBJ1-1 | TRBV20-1 | CSASGHLNTEAFF
16 | TRBJ2-5 | TRBV7-8 | CASSLLAGFPRVTQYF
15 | TRBJ1-5 | TRBV7-9 | CASSLVGVGNQPQHF
14 | TRBJ2-5 | TRBV6-5 | CASSQDRGFGTQYF
15 | TRBJ2-4 | TRBV2 | CASSESEQGRDIQYF
13 | TRBJ1-1 | TRBV27 | CASTSLGGTEAFF
14 | TRBJ1-2 | TRBV6-5 | CASSHAPYVGGYTF
14 | TRBJ2-7 | TRBV5-1 | CASSLDIGQAFLYF
11 | TRBJ2-1 | TRBV10-3 | CAISESNTQFF
14 | TRBJ1-4 | TRBV4-2 | CASNFGTGGEKLFF
15 | TRBJ1-4 | TRBV28 | CASSLLSTGGEKLFF
16 | TRBJ1-4 | TRBV9 | CASSVGPGDGNEKLFF
17 | TRBJ1-5 | TRBV5-5 | CASSLVAGDTPNQPQHF
16 | TRBJ1-4 | TRBV7-9 | CASSPRVAGTNEKLFF
15 | TRBJ2-2 | TRBV27 | CASSLRTGVPGELFF
15 | TRBJ1-2 | TRBV4-3 | CASSHQGWTPYGYTF
12 | TRBJ1-1 | TRBV14 | CASSQFYTEAFF
16 | TRBJ2-7 | TRBV11-2 | CASSLLTQHNSYEQYF
14 | TRBJ2-7 | TRBV6-2/TRBV6-3 | CASSYSIPSYEQYF
16 | TRBJ2-1 | TRBV5-1 | CASSLDPSGSYNEQFF